The 25 T cell receptor beta chains below all came from one sample that was sequenced in a study of blood T cell repertoires in COVID-19. Assay: immunoSEQ multiplex PCR; the TCRdb copy retains only in-frame clones and omits some. The data contain around 300,000 clones, 88% of them singletons. Sequenced sample: PBMCs or T cells enriched from blood (not recorded which). The receptors stem from a woman aged 25 to 39 who had recovered from COVID-19.

The V and J genes are TRBV15 and TRBJ1-3; 11 nucleotides line up with TRBD1. This CDR3 has 17 amino acids. Germline CDR1 reads LNHNV; CDR2 reads YYDKDF (reference sequence). The ends lost 4 bases at V and 3 bases at J; junction bases unmatched: 8. Written as DNA, the CDR3 is TGTGCCACCAGCAAGCCCGAGGACAGGGGGCTTGGAAACACCATATATTTT. Protein product: CATSKPEDRGLGNTIYF.

The chain employs TRBV5-6 and TRBJ2-7; perhaps TRBD1 as D (5 bases). V was trimmed by 3 bases and J by 2 bases, leaving 15 bases between them. The CDR3 contains 15 residues. Germline-derived CDR1 and CDR2 are SGHDT and YYEEEE. The CDR3 bases are TGTGCCAGCAGCTATCGTCGACAGTCCCCCTACGAGCAGTACTTC. Its translation: CASSYRRQSPYEQYF.

This chain uses TRBV30 with TRBJ2-4, with TRBD2 matching 9 bases. The CDR3 contains 16 residues. Germline CDR1 is GTSNPN and CDR2 is SVGIG (reference sequence). Trimming removed 5 bases from V and 6 bases from J; junction bases left unmatched: 14. The CDR3 nucleotides read TGTGCCTGGGCCCTAGACAGCGGGGGGCCCCGAAACATTCAGTACTTC. Residues: CAWALDSGGPRNIQYF.

V is TRBV3-1 (or the pseudogene TRBV3-2) and J is TRBJ2-7; maybe TRBD2 (5 bases). V was pared by 1 base and J by 2 bases, with 12 bases between. Per germline, CDR1 LGHDT and CDR2 YNNKEL (reference sequence). The CDR3 length is 15 residues. The CDR3 protein is CASSQGVQRTYEQYF. DNA of the CDR3: TGTGCCAGCAGCCAAGGGGTCCAGCGGACCTACGAGCAGTACTTC.

This clone was counted between two and nine times. CDR3 in amino acids: CSATSEYEQYF. In DNA form, the CDR3 reads TGCAGTGCCACTAGCGAGTACGAGCAGTACTTC. V gene TRBV20-1 combines with J gene TRBJ2-7, with TRBD2 matching over 7 bases. The CDR3 spans 11 residues. CDR1 is DFQATT, CDR2 SNEGSKA, per germline (reference sequence). V dropped 6 bases and J dropped 4; count of bases not matched to a gene: 3.

This sequence joins TRBV10-3 and TRBJ2-7, with 12 bases that match TRBD1. Looked up from germline, CDR1 is ENHRY and CDR2 is SYGVKD. V dropped 7 bases and J dropped 5; count of bases not matched to a gene: 6. The CDR3 spans 14 residues. This CDR3 reads CAINPGQGAHEQYF. CDR3 in DNA: TGTGCCATCAACCCGGGACAGGGGGCCCACGAGCAGTACTTC.

In this sample, this clone turned up a few times. The rearrangement joins TRBV24-1 to TRBJ1-5; tentatively, D is TRBD1 (6 bases). Per the germline V gene, CDR1 is KGHDR and CDR2 is SFDVKD. The CDR3 runs to 14 residues. The ends were cut back, 5 bases at V and 6 bases at J, with 13 bases in the middle. The CDR3 here is CATSVRGSGQPQHF. The CDR3 nucleotides read TGTGCCACCAGTGTAAGGGGGTCAGGTCAGCCCCAGCATTTT.

The chain combines TRBV30 with TRBJ2-3; 7 bases are a match to TRBD2. V was clipped by 5 bases and J by 0 bases; unmatched bases: 8. CDR1 and CDR2 from the germline V gene are GTSNPN and SVGIG (reference sequence). The CDR3 is 15 amino acids. CDR3 region: CAWGAGVSSTDTQYF. The DNA for the CDR3 is TGTGCCTGGGGTGCGGGGGTATCTAGCACAGATACGCAGTATTTT.

In DNA form, the CDR3 reads TGTGCCAGCAGCTCAGGGACTAACTTGGATGAAAAACTGTTTTTT. Encoded protein: CASSSGTNLDEKLFF. The chain is built from TRBV27 and TRBJ1-4; tentative D call: TRBD1 (5 bases). This CDR3 spans 15 amino acids. Germline CDR1 reads MNHEY; CDR2 reads SMNVEV (reference sequence). Deletions cut 6 bases from V and 6 bases from J, with 17 bases between.

The CDR3 loop is CAISEGGLVREKLFF. Here the CDR3 DNA reads TGTGCCATCAGTGAAGGGGGCCTCGTAAGGGAAAAACTGTTTTTT. V usage is TRBV10-3 and J usage is TRBJ1-4; 7 bases agree with TRBD1. This CDR3 contains 15 residues. CDR1 is ENHRY and CDR2 is SYGVKD in the germline V gene. Trimming removed 3 bases from V and 8 bases from J; junction bases left unmatched: 9.

The CDR3 DNA follows: TGTGCCAGCAGCGTAGAGGTCGGGAGGGCTGTAGATACGCAGTATTTT. It specifies CASSVEVGRAVDTQYF. The J gene is TRBJ2-3, the V gene TRBV9; 8 bases line up with TRBD2. Looked up from germline, CDR1 is SGDLS and CDR2 is YYNGEE. Trimming cost V 0 bases and J 5 bases; bases outside gene matches: 8. This CDR3 has 16 amino acids.

The chain links TRBV6-2 or TRBV6-3 to TRBJ1-1; no firm D call. V lost 0 bases to trimming and J lost 8 bases, with 10 bases between them. Germline-derived CDR1 and CDR2 are MNHEY and SVGEGT. This CDR3 comprises 13 residues. The CDR3, as DNA: TGTGCCAGCAGTTACTCCTTCGTCCCCGAAGCTTTCTTT. Translation gives CASSYSFVPEAFF.

The V gene is TRBV11-3, the J gene TRBJ1-1; D ambiguous. Germline values: CDR1 SGHNT, CDR2 YENEEA. With 6 bases removed from V and 4 bases from J, the gap between germline ends came to 15 bases. This CDR3 has 14 residues. CDR3 DNA: TGTGCCAGCAGTCCTAGTCCCACGAGCACTGAAGCTTTCTTT. It is translated as CASSPSPTSTEAFF. The full variable domain, completed using reference TRBV11-3 and TRBJ1-1, is EAGVVQSPRYKIIEKKQPVAFWCNPISGHNTLYWYLQNLGQGPELLIRYENEEAVDDSQLPKDRFSAERLKGVDSTLKIQPAELGDSAVYLCASSPSPTSTEAFFGQGTRLTVV.

This chain joins TRBV14 and TRBJ2-1, with a tentative D call TRBD1 (6 bases). Trimming shortened V by 1 base and J by 9 bases, and 34 bases separated the two germline ends. The CDR3 covers 21 residues. Germline assignment: CDR1 SGHDN and CDR2 FVKESK. This CDR3 reads CASSQGGGRGVGGKGPFEQFF. CDR3 DNA: TGTGCCAGCAGCCAAGGAGGGGGAAGGGGTGTCGGTGGTAAAGGGCCGTTTGAGCAGTTCTTC.

With respect to this clone: Other DNA variants within this sample encode the same CDR3. This chain joins TRBV27 and TRBJ2-1; 8 nucleotides line up with TRBD2. The CDR3 is made up of 16 amino acids. The germline V gene has CDR1 MNHEY and CDR2 SMNVEV (reference sequence). V was pared by 1 base and J by 1 base, with 3 bases of the junction left unmatched. CDR3 in amino acids: CASSLLAGGSYNEQFF. CDR3 nucleotides: TGTGCCAGCAGTTTATTGGCGGGAGGTTCCTACAATGAGCAGTTCTTC.

The chain has TRBV4-1 and TRBJ2-5; 7 bases fit TRBD1. The CDR3 consists of 17 residues. CDR1 and CDR2 from the germline V gene are MGHRA and YSYEKL. Losses at the gene ends were 4 bases for V and 1 base for J; bases not matched to a gene: 12. CDR3 sequence reads: CASSPGDRAQVQETQYF. CDR3 nucleotide sequence: TGCGCCAGCAGCCCCGGCGACAGGGCACAAGTCCAAGAGACCCAGTACTTC.

The J gene is TRBJ2-6, the V gene TRBV28; D gene ambiguous. With 3 bases removed from V and 0 bases from J, the gap between germline ends came to 9 bases. This CDR3 is 16 amino acids long. The V gene's germline CDR1 is MDHEN and CDR2 SYDVKM. CDR3 in amino acids: CASSFPHSSGANVLTF. The CDR3 DNA reads TGTGCCAGCAGTTTCCCCCACAGCTCTGGGGCCAACGTCCTGACTTTC.

The chain is built from TRBV29-1 and TRBJ2-7; 7 bases agree with TRBD2. The CDR3 has 12 residues. Per germline, CDR1 SQVTM and CDR2 ANQGSEA. V gave up 7 bases and J gave up 2 bases; unmatched junction bases: 5. The CDR3 loop is CSATGTTYEQYF. The CDR3 nucleotides read TGCAGCGCCACCGGGACTACCTACGAGCAGTACTTC.

The chain combines TRBV18 with TRBJ2-7, with D hard to call. CDR1 is KGHSH, CDR2 LQKENI, per germline. Trimming removed 5 bases at V and 2 bases at J, with 10 bases between. The CDR3 length is 13 residues. The CDR3 sequence is CASSSIDTYEQYF. CDR3 sequence (DNA): TGTGCCAGCTCATCGATCGACACCTACGAGCAGTACTTC.

V and J are TRBV19 and TRBJ1-5, with D perhaps TRBD1 (6 bases). Germline values: CDR1 LNHDA, CDR2 SQIVND (reference sequence). V lost 8 bases and J 7 bases, leaving 21 bases between the germline ends. This CDR3 is built from 15 residues. This chain's CDR3 is CASDRSGGLGQPQHF. The CDR3 region has the DNA TGTGCCAGTGACCGAAGCGGGGGGCTAGGACAGCCCCAGCATTTT.

The rearrangement joins TRBV28 to TRBJ2-2; TRBD2 might be the D (5 bases). The CDR3 loop spans 14 amino acids. The germline gives CDR1 MDHEN, CDR2 SYDVKM. Trimming removed 5 bases at V and 8 bases at J, with 15 bases between. The CDR3, as DNA: TGTGCCAGCAGTCCCCCCGCCCTAGCAGGGGAGCTGTTTTTT. Its protein product is CASSPPALAGELFF.

The chain uses TRBV27 and TRBJ2-3; D unclear. The V end was cut by 6 bases, the J end by 6 bases, with 10 bases between. CDR3 length equals 12 residues. Germline V gene sequence: CDR1 MNHEY, CDR2 SMNVEV (reference sequence). The CDR3 loop reads CASSSRSDTQYF. The DNA of the CDR3 is TGTGCCAGCAGCTCCCGGTCGGATACGCAGTATTTT.

V usage is TRBV7-9 and J usage is TRBJ2-3, with 9 nucleotides matching TRBD2. This CDR3 is built from 17 residues. Germline lookup yields CDR1 SEHNR and CDR2 FQNEAQ (reference sequence). V was clipped by 6 bases and J by 3 bases; unmatched bases: 13. CDR3 in DNA: TGTGCCAGCAGTGCCCCGCGGGAGGGCCTATTTACAGATACGCAGTATTTT. Translating gives CASSAPREGLFTDTQYF.

The rearrangement joins TRBV11-2 to TRBJ2-5; 7 bases agree with TRBD1. The J segment lost 5 bases and the V segment lost 5 bases, leaving 14 bases of the junction unmatched. This CDR3 spans 16 amino acids. Germline-derived CDR1 and CDR2 are SGHAT and FQNNGV. This CDR3 reads CASSRTGTVLLETQYF. CDR3 DNA sequence: TGTGCCAGCAGCCGGACCGGGACAGTCCTTTTGGAGACCCAGTACTTC.

The rearrangement links TRBV11-2 to TRBJ2-7; D is undetermined. The CDR3 length is 15 residues. Germline V gene data show CDR1 as SGHAT and CDR2 as FQNNGV. The V end lost 3 bases, the J end lost 1 base, and 13 bases lay between the germline ends. The CDR3 region has the DNA TGTGCCAGCAGCTTCAGTGGTCCCAGTTCCTACGAGCAGTACTTC. Protein product: CASSFSGPSSYEQYF.